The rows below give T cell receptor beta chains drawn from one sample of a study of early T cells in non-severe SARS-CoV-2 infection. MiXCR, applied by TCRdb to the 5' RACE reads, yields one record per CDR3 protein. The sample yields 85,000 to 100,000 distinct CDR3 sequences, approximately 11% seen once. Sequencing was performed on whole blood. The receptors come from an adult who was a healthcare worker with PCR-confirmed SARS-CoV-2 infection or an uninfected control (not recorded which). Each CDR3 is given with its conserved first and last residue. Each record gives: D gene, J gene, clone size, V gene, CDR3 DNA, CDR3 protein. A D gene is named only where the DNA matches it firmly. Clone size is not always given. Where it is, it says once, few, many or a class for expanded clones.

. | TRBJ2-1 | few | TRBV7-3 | TGTGCCAGCAGCTTTTTAATTGATGAGCAGTTCTTC | CASSFLIDEQFF
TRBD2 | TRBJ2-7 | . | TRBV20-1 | TGCAGTGCTAGTCTAGCGGGATATTTAGAGGAGCAGTACTTC | CSASLAGYLEEQYF
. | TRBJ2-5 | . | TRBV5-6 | TGTGCCAGCAGCACCGAGGGGGTTCCAGGCAGCGAGACCCAGTACTTC | CASSTEGVPGSETQYF
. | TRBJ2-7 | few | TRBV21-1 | TGTGCCAGCCGCGATTACCGGGGGCTGGACTACGAGCAGTACTTC | CASRDYRGLDYEQYF
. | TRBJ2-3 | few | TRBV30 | TGTGCCTGGGGACACGTTCTTAGCACAGATACGCAGTATTTT | CAWGHVLSTDTQYF
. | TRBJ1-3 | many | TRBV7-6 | TGTGCCAGCAGCCCAGGGATCTCGCCTGGAAACACCATATATTTT | CASSPGISPGNTIYF
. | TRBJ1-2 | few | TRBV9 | TGTGCCAGCAGCGCGGGACCGAGACCCCTGGAAGGCTACACCTTC | CASSAGPRPLEGYTF
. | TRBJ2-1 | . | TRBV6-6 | TGTGCCAGCAGCCCTTGGGGGGTAGATCAGTTCTTC | CASSPWGVDQFF
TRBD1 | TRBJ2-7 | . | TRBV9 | TGTGCCAGCAGCGCCTTTGGACAGGGCCCCTACGAGCAGTACTTC | CASSAFGQGPYEQYF
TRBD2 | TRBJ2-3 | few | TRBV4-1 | TGCGCCAGCAGCCCATACACTGGGACTAGCGGCAGCACAGATACGCAGTATTTT | CASSPYTGTSGSTDTQYF
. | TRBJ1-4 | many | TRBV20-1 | TGCAGTGCTGGCCCTTGGGGACGGAACAATGAAAAACTGTTTTTT | CSAGPWGRNNEKLFF
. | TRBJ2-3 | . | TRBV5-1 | TGCGCCAGCAGCCCTGGAACGGGTCTAGCGAGCACAGATACGCAGTATTTT | CASSPGTGLASTDTQYF
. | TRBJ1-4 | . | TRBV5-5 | TGTGCCAGCAGCCGGGGAGACGCAACTAATGAAAAACTGTTTTTT | CASSRGDATNEKLFF
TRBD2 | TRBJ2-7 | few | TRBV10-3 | TGTGCCATCTCAGCGGGAGGATCCTACGAGCAGTACTTC | CAISAGGSYEQYF
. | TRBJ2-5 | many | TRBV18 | TGTGCCAGCTCACCACCGTCGGGGGAGACCCAGTACTTC | CASSPPSGETQYF
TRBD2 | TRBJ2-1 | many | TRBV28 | TGTGCCAGCAGTTTGGGAGGAGCGGGAGCAACGAATAATGAGCAGTTCTTC | CASSLGGAGATNNEQFF
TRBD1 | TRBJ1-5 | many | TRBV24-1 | TGTGCCACCAGTGGGACAGGTAATCAGCCCCAGCATTTT | CATSGTGNQPQHF
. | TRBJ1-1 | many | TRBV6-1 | TGTGCCAGCAGTGTCTCCGGCACTGAAGCTTTCTTT | CASSVSGTEAFF
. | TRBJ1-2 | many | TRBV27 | TGTGCCAGCAGTTTATCAGCAGTTACAGGGTCTGTCTTC | CASSLSAVTGSVF
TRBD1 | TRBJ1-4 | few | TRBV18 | TGTGCCAGCTCACCTGGGACAGGGGAGGAAAAACTGTTTTTT | CASSPGTGEEKLFF
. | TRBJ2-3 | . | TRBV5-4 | TGTGCCAGCAGCTTGGTGGGGTACACAGATACGCAGTATTTT | CASSLVGYTDTQYF
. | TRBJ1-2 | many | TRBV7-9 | TGTGCCAGCAGCCGAGACGGCCTCGCAAGTACTTATGGCTACACCTTC | CASSRDGLASTYGYTF
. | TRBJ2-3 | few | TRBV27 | TGTGCCAGCAGTAAAGTCGGGAGCGAGGGCACAGATACGCAGTATTTT | CASSKVGSEGTDTQYF
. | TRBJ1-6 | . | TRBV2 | TGTGCCAGCAGTGTGACCAGCTCCTATAATTCACCCCTCCACTTT | CASSVTSSYNSPLHF
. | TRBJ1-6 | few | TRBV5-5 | TGTGCCAGCAGCTTGGGCAGTTATAATTCACCCCTCCACTTT | CASSLGSYNSPLHF
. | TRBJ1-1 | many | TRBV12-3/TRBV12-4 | TGTGCCAGCACTCCCCTCGGGAAGAACACTGAAGCTTTCTTT | CASTPLGKNTEAFF
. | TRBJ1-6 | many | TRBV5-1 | TGCGCCAGCAGCCCAGAACTGGGGGCGCGGAATTCACCCCTCCACTTT | CASSPELGARNSPLHF